These 28 T cell receptor beta chains share one sample of origin, sequenced in a study of T cells in localized non-small cell lung cancer. Sequencing used immunoSEQ multiplex PCR; TCRdb keeps in-frame clones, though not all of them. There are around 83,000 clones in the sample; 80% to 90% occur only once, and roughly 15% lies in the top ten. The sequenced sample was peripheral blood, obtained before any cancer treatment. The receptors stem from a man aged 35-75 years with stage I squamous cell lung carcinoma.

J is TRBJ1-1 and V is TRBV5-4, with TRBD1 identical over 10 bases. The germline V gene has CDR1 SGHNT and CDR2 YYREEE (reference sequence). V was clipped by 3 bases and J by 6 bases; unmatched bases: 8. CDR3 length: 15 amino acids. CDR3 bases: TGTGCCAGCAGCTCCCGGGACAGGGGTTACTCTGAAGCTTTCTTT. Residues: CASSSRDRGYSEAFF.

In DNA, the CDR3 is TGTGCCAGCAGGTCCGGGACACTCTATGGCTACACCTTC. Translated: CASRSGTLYGYTF. The chain carries TRBV7-9 and TRBJ1-2; maybe TRBD1 (6 bases). Trimming cost V 6 bases and J 4 bases, with 12 bases left between them. Germline loops: CDR1 SEHNR, CDR2 FQNEAQ (reference sequence). This CDR3 is built from 13 residues.

The chain carries TRBV6-5 and TRBJ1-5; D is possibly TRBD1 (6 bases). The ends were cut back, 6 bases at V and 6 bases at J, with 15 bases in the middle. CDR1 is MNHEY, CDR2 SVGAGI, per germline. This CDR3 is built from 14 residues. The CDR3, as DNA: TGTGCCAGCAGCCAACAGGGTTTCGCTCAGCCCCAGCATTTT. Amino acids: CASSQQGFAQPQHF.

J is TRBJ1-6 and V is TRBV6-5, with 7 bases lining up with TRBD1. Germline V gene data show CDR1 as MNHEY and CDR2 as SVGAGI. V was pared by 2 bases and J by 6 bases, with 4 bases of the junction left unmatched. This CDR3 is 15 amino acids long. Written as DNA, the CDR3 is TGTGCCAGCAGTTACACCGGGACAGTTAATTCACCCCTCCACTTT. Translation: CASSYTGTVNSPLHF.

The V gene is TRBV28, the J gene TRBJ2-5; tentatively, D is TRBD1 or TRBD2 (6 bases each). This CDR3 has 14 amino acids. V shed 6 bases and J shed 5 bases, with 16 bases lying between them. Germline loops: CDR1 MDHEN, CDR2 SYDVKM. This CDR3 reads CASSISVGGETQYF. The CDR3, as DNA: TGTGCCAGCAGCATATCTGTAGGGGGGGAGACCCAGTACTTC.

The chain recombines TRBV14 with TRBJ1-2; D not resolved. Germline values: CDR1 SGHDN, CDR2 FVKESK. The CDR3 has 14 amino acids. The V gene lost 1 base and the J gene lost 6 bases, with 12 bases spanning the gap. The CDR3 is CASSQGWAGDGYTF. Here the CDR3 DNA reads TGTGCCAGCAGCCAAGGGTGGGCAGGCGATGGCTACACCTTC.

This chain joins TRBV5-1 and TRBJ2-7; 10 nucleotides line up with TRBD1. CDR1 and CDR2 from the germline V gene are SGHRS and YFSETQ. The CDR3 length is 14 residues. After removal of 4 bases from V and 2 bases from J, the junction contained 3 bases not matched to a gene. Here the CDR3 reads CASSHGQGAYEQYF. As DNA, the CDR3 is TGCGCCAGCAGCCATGGACAGGGGGCCTACGAGCAGTACTTC.

The chain combines TRBV7-9 with TRBJ1-5; D is perhaps TRBD1 (6 bases). The germline CDR1 and CDR2 sequences are SEHNR and FQNEAQ (reference sequence). The length of the CDR3 is 16 residues. The V end was cut by 3 bases, the J end by 2 bases, with 14 bases between. CDR3 residues: CASSFQMGAGNQPQHF. In DNA form, the CDR3 reads TGTGCCAGCAGCTTTCAAATGGGGGCAGGCAATCAGCCCCAGCATTTT.

The chain carries TRBV7-9 and TRBJ1-3; TRBD1 might be the D (6 bases). The CDR3 runs 14 residues. CDR1 and CDR2 from the germline V gene are SEHNR and FQNEAQ (reference sequence). Trimming removed 3 bases at V and 4 bases at J, with 10 bases between. The CDR3 protein is CASSLGAQGNTIYF. The CDR3 DNA reads TGTGCCAGCAGCTTGGGGGCTCAAGGAAACACCATATATTTT.

The chain recombines TRBV9 with TRBJ2-7, with D unclear. The CDR3 runs 13 residues. Germline V CDR1 and CDR2: SGDLS, YYNGEE. Trimming stripped 0 bases from V and 6 bases from J, with 10 bases between. This CDR3 is CASSVGGWSEQYF. CDR3 DNA sequence: TGTGCCAGCAGCGTAGGTGGATGGTCCGAGCAGTACTTC.

The rearrangement joins TRBV5-4 to TRBJ1-1, with 10 bases that match TRBD1. The germline V gene has CDR1 SGHNT and CDR2 YYREEE (reference sequence). This CDR3 is 15 amino acids long. The ends lost 3 bases at V and 5 bases at J; junction bases unmatched: 7. CDR3 nucleotide sequence: TGTGCCAGCAGCTCCGGACAGGGGGGGAAGACTGAAGCTTTCTTT. Protein product: CASSSGQGGKTEAFF.

The V gene is TRBV6-5, the J gene TRBJ1-5; D is unresolved. Germline lookup yields CDR1 MNHEY and CDR2 SVGAGI. V lost 4 bases, J lost 4 bases, and 8 bases lay in between. The CDR3 loop spans 13 amino acids. The CDR3 reads CASSSASNQPQHF. The CDR3 DNA reads TGTGCCAGCAGTTCTGCGAGTAATCAGCCCCAGCATTTT.

This rearrangement joins TRBV7-3 to TRBJ1-1, with D possibly TRBD1 on 6 matching bases. In germline, CDR1 is SGHTA, CDR2 FQGTGA. V lost 4 bases and J 5 bases, leaving 14 bases between the germline ends. This CDR3 has 14 amino acids. CDR3: CASSSVQGLTEAFF. DNA for the CDR3: TGTGCCAGCAGCTCGGTCCAGGGGTTGACTGAAGCTTTCTTT.

This clone occurred a few times. This chain joins TRBV27 and TRBJ2-1, with 10 bases identical to TRBD2. The CDR3 has 18 residues. The ends lost 0 bases at V and 1 base at J; junction bases unmatched: 6. Germline V CDR1 and CDR2: MNHEY, SMNVEV (reference sequence). The CDR3 loop is CASSLSVASGGSYNEQFF. The CDR3 coding sequence is TGTGCCAGCAGTTTATCCGTGGCTAGCGGGGGTTCCTACAATGAGCAGTTCTTC.

The V gene is TRBV10-3, the J gene TRBJ1-2; no firm D call. Germline CDR1 ENHRY, CDR2 SYGVKD. Trimming took 0 bases from V and 6 from J, leaving 14 bases between them. CDR3 length equals 15 residues. The DNA of the CDR3 is TGTGCCATCAGTGAGTCGATACCGTCCTCCCATGGCTACACCTTC. It encodes CAISESIPSSHGYTF.

The chain carries TRBV10-3 and TRBJ1-6; possibly TRBD1 for D (5 bases). The V gene lost 7 bases and the J gene lost 7 bases, with 11 bases spanning the gap. In germline, CDR1 is ENHRY, CDR2 SYGVKD. The CDR3 extends over 13 amino acids. In DNA, the CDR3 is TGTGCCATCACGGGGGACCCCAATTCACCCCTCCACTTT. The encoded protein is CAITGDPNSPLHF.

The J gene is TRBJ2-6, the V gene TRBV18, with D unresolved. V lost 3 bases, J lost 0 bases, and 15 bases lay in between. The CDR3 has 18 residues. CDR1 and CDR2 (germline): KGHSH, LQKENI. CDR3 nucleotide sequence: TGTGCCAGCTCACCCTTATACGGGCAGTTCTCTGGGGCCAACGTCCTGACTTTC. As protein: CASSPLYGQFSGANVLTF.

This chain links TRBV4-2 with TRBJ1-3; the D is unclear. In germline, CDR1 is LGHNA, CDR2 YNFKEQ. Trimming pared 0 bases from V and 4 bases from J, leaving 16 bases between. The CDR3 covers 17 residues. The CDR3 DNA reads as TGTGCCAGCAGCCAAGACCGACTGAGATCTTGGGGAAACACCATATATTTT. This encodes CASSQDRLRSWGNTIYF.

The rearrangement joins TRBV9 to TRBJ1-4; D not certain. V was trimmed by 4 bases and J by 0 bases, leaving 10 bases between them. Germline lookup yields CDR1 SGDLS and CDR2 YYNGEE. The CDR3 length is 15 residues. The CDR3 sequence is CASSPTTTTNEKLFF. CDR3 DNA sequence: TGTGCCAGCAGCCCGACTACTACAACTAATGAAAAACTGTTTTTT.

The chain employs TRBV9 and TRBJ2-1; D is unresolved. V shed 0 bases and J shed 9 bases, with 7 bases lying between them. The CDR3 has 12 residues. CDR1 is SGDLS and CDR2 is YYNGEE in the germline V gene. As DNA, the CDR3 is TGTGCCAGCAGCGTAGTAGGTGGTGAGCAGTTCTTC. Translation gives CASSVVGGEQFF.

This chain joins TRBV2 and TRBJ2-7, with a possible D match to TRBD2 (7 bases). The CDR3 runs 19 residues. V gave up 4 bases and J gave up 0 bases, with 25 bases separating them. Per the germline V gene, CDR1 is SNHLY and CDR2 is FYNNEI. The CDR3 loop reads CASSVGGGGVHGISYEQYF. DNA for the CDR3: TGTGCCAGCAGTGTCGGTGGCGGGGGCGTTCACGGAATCTCCTACGAGCAGTACTTC.

This chain uses TRBV5-1 with TRBJ2-2; TRBD1 is a possible D gene (6 bases). V lost 6 bases to trimming and J lost 0 bases, with 9 bases between them. The CDR3 has 14 amino acids. In germline, CDR1 is SGHRS, CDR2 YFSETQ. CDR3 region: CASKTGTNTGELFF. The CDR3 DNA reads as TGCGCCAGCAAGACAGGAACGAACACCGGGGAGCTGTTTTTT.

The chain employs TRBV11-3 and TRBJ2-1; no clear D. Looked up from germline, CDR1 is SGHNT and CDR2 is YENEEA. The CDR3 is made up of 15 amino acids. With 5 bases removed from V and 2 bases from J, the gap between germline ends came to 13 bases. The CDR3 DNA reads TGTGCCAGCAGCGACGGATTAGACCCCTACAATGAGCAGTTCTTC. This sequence encodes CASSDGLDPYNEQFF.

The gene calls are TRBV2 and TRBJ2-1; 7 bases align to TRBD1. The CDR3 is 14 residues long. Germline V gives CDR1 SNHLY, CDR2 FYNNEI. The ends lost 3 bases at V and 14 bases at J; junction bases unmatched: 13. The CDR3 loop reads CASSETDRPSNKFF. CDR3 bases: TGTGCCAGCAGTGAGACGGACAGGCCGTCGAATAAGTTCTTC.

The V and J genes are TRBV6-5 and TRBJ1-3, with D unclear. From germline, CDR1 is MNHEY and CDR2 SVGAGI. The CDR3 consists of 11 residues. V was shortened by 10 bases and J by 8 bases, with 12 bases between the two germline ends. The CDR3 DNA reads as TGTGCCACCCTGGGGTTGTACACCATATATTTT. It codes for CATLGLYTIYF.

This rearrangement joins TRBV13 to TRBJ1-1, with D unclear. The CDR3 contains 13 residues. Trimming cost V 1 base and J 3 bases, with 6 bases left between them. Germline CDR1 and CDR2: PRHDT and FYEKMQ (reference sequence). The CDR3 is CASSLEADTEAFF. The CDR3 nucleotides are TGTGCCAGCAGCTTAGAAGCGGACACTGAAGCTTTCTTT. Supplemented by reference TRBV13 and TRBJ1-1, the full variable domain reads AAGVIQSPRHLIKEKRETATLKCYPIPRHDTVYWYQQGPGQDPQFLISFYEKMQSDKGSIPDRFSAQQFSDYHSELNMSSLELGDSALYFCASSLEADTEAFFGQGTRLTVV.

The V gene is TRBV19, the J gene TRBJ1-2; tentative D call: TRBD1 (5 bases). This CDR3 is 11 amino acids long. V was pared by 10 bases and J by 4 bases, with 10 bases between. Germline loops: CDR1 LNHDA, CDR2 SQIVND (reference sequence). DNA for the CDR3: TGTGCCATCTGGGGGGGCTATGGCTACACCTTC. Encoded protein: CAIWGGYGYTF.

The chain employs TRBV5-6 and TRBJ1-1; perhaps TRBD1 as D (5 bases). This CDR3 region has 14 residues. Germline values: CDR1 SGHDT, CDR2 YYEEEE. Trimming cost V 4 bases and J 0 bases, with 10 bases left between them. DNA of the CDR3: TGTGCCAGCAGCCGGGGACTTATGAACACTGAAGCTTTCTTT. The encoded protein is CASSRGLMNTEAFF.